The T cell receptor (beta chain) described here comes from a study of T cell repertoires in cytomegalovirus infection. Study background: It can be stated that public TCR beta signatures indicated CMV infection as well as a matching HLA type.

One entry per CDR3 protein, called by TCRdb with MiXCR from the reads. The table includes fewer than 550,000 distinct CDR3 sequences, 15% to 20% detected once. The trim removed 0 bases at V and 7 bases at J, leaving 2 bases unmatched. This CDR3 contains 13 residues. The source of this sequence is a human donor in good health (CMV status not recorded). Some clones in this sample may be carry-over from other donors' samples. This sequence joins TRBV12-3 or TRBV12-4 and TRBJ2-7; 8 nucleotides agree with TRBD2. Sequenced: CD8+ T cells from PBMCs. This CDR3 is CASSLAPGGEQYF. The CDR3 region has the DNA TGTGCCAGCAGTTTAGCCCCGGGAGGGGAGCAGTACTTC.